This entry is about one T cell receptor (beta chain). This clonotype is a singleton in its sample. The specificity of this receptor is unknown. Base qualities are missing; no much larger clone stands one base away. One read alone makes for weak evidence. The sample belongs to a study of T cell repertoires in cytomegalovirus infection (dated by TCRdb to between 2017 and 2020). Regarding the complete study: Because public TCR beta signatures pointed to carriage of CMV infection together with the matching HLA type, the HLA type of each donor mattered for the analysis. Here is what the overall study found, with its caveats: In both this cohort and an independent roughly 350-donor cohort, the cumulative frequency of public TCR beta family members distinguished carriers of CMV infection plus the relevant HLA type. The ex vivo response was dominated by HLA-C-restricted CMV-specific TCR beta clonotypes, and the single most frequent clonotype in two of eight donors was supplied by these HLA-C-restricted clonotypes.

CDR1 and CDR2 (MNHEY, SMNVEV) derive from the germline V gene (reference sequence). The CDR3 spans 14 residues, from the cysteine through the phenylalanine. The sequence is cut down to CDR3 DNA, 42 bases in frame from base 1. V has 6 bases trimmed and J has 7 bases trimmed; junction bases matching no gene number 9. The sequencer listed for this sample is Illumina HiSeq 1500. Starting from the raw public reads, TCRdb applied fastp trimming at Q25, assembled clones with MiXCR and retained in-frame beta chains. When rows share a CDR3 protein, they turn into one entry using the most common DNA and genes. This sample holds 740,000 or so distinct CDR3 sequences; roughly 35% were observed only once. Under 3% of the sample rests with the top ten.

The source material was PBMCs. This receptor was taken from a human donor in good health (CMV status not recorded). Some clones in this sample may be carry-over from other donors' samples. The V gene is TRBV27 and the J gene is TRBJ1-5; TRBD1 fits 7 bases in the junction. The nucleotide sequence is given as TGTGCCAGCAGCATCACACAGGGGAGGCAGCCCCAGCATTTT. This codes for CASSITQGRQPQHF.